Below, 32 T cell receptor beta chains from the same sample are listed, as sequenced in a study of T cells after yellow fever vaccination. Via MiXCR, TCRdb re-called the 5' RACE reads, giving one row per CDR3 protein. There are hundreds of thousands of distinct CDR3 sequences in the sample; 8% to 9.5% occur only once, and approximately 15% lies in the top ten. The source was PBMCs, collected more than 35 days after the first yellow fever vaccination. The receptors come from a man younger than 35 who received the YFV17D yellow fever vaccine.

V usage is TRBV10-3 and J usage is TRBJ2-2; D may be TRBD1 (5 bases). Germline CDR1 ENHRY, CDR2 SYGVKD. Trimming removed 6 bases from V and 6 bases from J, with 8 bases in between. The CDR3 spans 12 residues. In nucleotides, the CDR3 is TGTGCCATCAGGACAGATTCCGGGGAGCTGTTTTTT. The encoded protein is CAIRTDSGELFF.

In this sample, this clonotype turned up many times. The chain is built from TRBV25-1 and TRBJ2-1, with TRBD1 as a possible D gene (5 bases). Per germline, CDR1 MGHDK and CDR2 SYGVNS. V lost 2 bases to trimming and J lost 7 bases, with 12 bases between them. The CDR3 totals 14 residues. The CDR3 DNA reads as TGTGCCAGCAGTGAACAGGGCAATGAGAATGAGCAGTTCTTC. Protein sequence: CASSEQGNENEQFF.

In this sample, this clonotype turned up a few times. The genes are TRBV25-1 and TRBJ2-1; TRBD2 matches at 8 bases. Germline V gene sequence: CDR1 MGHDK, CDR2 SYGVNS. CDR3 length: 13 amino acids. Trimming at V came to 2 bases and at J to 10 bases, leaving 4 bases not matched to a gene. DNA of the CDR3: TGTGCCAGCAGTGAACCTCTAGCGGGCGAGCAGTTCTTC. It encodes CASSEPLAGEQFF.

V gene TRBV2 combines with J gene TRBJ1-2; D gene uncertain. The CDR3 has 14 amino acids. Trimming stripped 7 bases from V and 8 bases from J, with 20 bases between. Germline loops: CDR1 SNHLY, CDR2 FYNNEI. The CDR3 DNA follows: TGTGCCAGCATTTACACCCCGGGAGTACGGGGCTACACCTTC. Encoded protein: CASIYTPGVRGYTF.

The table lists this clonotype with a few counts. This chain connects TRBV24-1 to TRBJ2-1; TRBD1 agrees at 9 bases. V shed 4 bases and J 8 bases; nucleotides not matched to a gene: 11. Germline-derived CDR1 and CDR2 are KGHDR and SFDVKD. This CDR3 has 16 amino acids. The CDR3 nucleotides read TGTGCCACCAGTGACCTCATAGGGACAGGGAACGATGAGCAGTTCTTC. It codes for CATSDLIGTGNDEQFF.

V usage is TRBV12-3 or TRBV12-4 and J usage is TRBJ1-2; no firm D call. Deletions cut 2 bases from V and 4 bases from J, with 8 bases between. The length of the CDR3 is 13 residues. The CDR3 DNA reads as TGTGCCAGCAGTTTATGGGAGGGCTATGGCTACACCTTC. It codes for CASSLWEGYGYTF.

The chain combines TRBV6-5 with TRBJ1-2; D is possibly TRBD1 (6 bases). The CDR3 loop spans 14 amino acids. Trimming shortened V by 4 bases and J by 3 bases, and 12 bases separated the two germline ends. Germline values: CDR1 MNHEY, CDR2 SVGAGI. The CDR3 sequence is CASSSAGVDYGYTF. DNA of the CDR3: TGTGCCAGCAGTTCGGCAGGGGTCGACTATGGCTACACCTTC.

This clonotype came up a few times. The genes are TRBV10-3 and TRBJ2-7, with D possibly called TRBD1 or TRBD2 (6 bases each). Germline CDR1 reads ENHRY; CDR2 reads SYGVKD. Trimming removed 6 bases from V and 0 bases from J, with 21 bases in between. The CDR3 totals 17 residues. In nucleotides, the CDR3 is TGTGCCATCAGCGACGGGGGCTCAGGGGTACCCTCCTACGAGCAGTACGTC. Its translation: CAISDGGSGVPSYEQYV.

This clonotype was observed at least ten times. The chain is built from TRBV7-9 and TRBJ1-2; TRBD1 matches 7 bases. The germline V gene encodes CDR1 SEHNR and CDR2 FQNEAQ (reference sequence). With V trimmed by 1 base and J by 0 bases, 2 bases remained unmatched. This CDR3 has 15 residues. In DNA form, the CDR3 reads TGTGCCAGCAGCTTAGGACAGGGAACTAACTATGGCTACACCTTC. It specifies CASSLGQGTNYGYTF.

V gene TRBV30 combines with J gene TRBJ1-1; D is ambiguous. V dropped 2 bases and J dropped 3 bases, with 7 bases sitting between them. Germline assignment: CDR1 GTSNPN and CDR2 SVGIG (reference sequence). This CDR3 contains 12 residues. For the CDR3, the DNA is TGTGCCTGGAGTCGGCCCTACACTGAAGCTTTCTTT. Its protein product is CAWSRPYTEAFF.

The V and J genes are TRBV5-1 and TRBJ2-1, with D maybe TRBD2 (6 bases). This CDR3 has 14 amino acids. V lost 1 base and J lost 14, with 19 bases in between. Germline V gives CDR1 SGHRS, CDR2 YFSETQ. For the CDR3, the DNA is TGCGCCAGCAGCTTGTACTCCGGGACTCCCATTGAGTTCTTC. This translates into CASSLYSGTPIEFF.

CDR3 amino acids: CASTSGTNAPLHF. The CDR3 DNA reads as TGTGCCAGCACCTCCGGGACCAACGCACCCCTCCACTTT. The V and J genes are TRBV12-3 or TRBV12-4 and TRBJ1-6, with D tentatively TRBD1 (5 bases). CDR3 length: 13 residues. V shed 7 bases and J shed 11 bases, with 15 bases lying between them.

V usage is TRBV20-1 and J usage is TRBJ1-1, with D unresolved. Germline values: CDR1 DFQATT, CDR2 SNEGSKA (reference sequence). Deletions cut 6 bases from V and 1 base from J, with 15 bases between. This CDR3 contains 14 residues. The CDR3 reads CSARTGGPNTEAFF. CDR3 nucleotides: TGCAGTGCCCGCACCGGTGGCCCGAACACTGAAGCTTTCTTT.

This chain joins TRBV7-9 and TRBJ1-1; possibly TRBD1 for D (5 bases). V was trimmed by 8 bases and J by 6 bases, leaving 13 bases between them. Germline CDR1 is SEHNR and CDR2 is FQNEAQ (reference sequence). The CDR3 is made up of 12 amino acids. The CDR3 DNA sequence: TGTGCCAGCGAAACCGGGGGGGCTGAAGCTTTCTTT. This encodes CASETGGAEAFF.

This clonotype was detected a few times. V and J are TRBV5-1 and TRBJ2-3, with D perhaps matching TRBD1 (5 bases). The CDR3 consists of 15 residues. V was shortened by 0 bases and J by 0 bases, with 8 bases between the two germline ends. Germline V gives CDR1 SGHRS, CDR2 YFSETQ. This CDR3 is CASSLGQISTDTQYF. The DNA for the CDR3 is TGCGCCAGCAGCTTGGGACAGATTAGCACAGATACGCAGTATTTT.

This clonotype was counted between two and nine times. V usage is TRBV7-3 and J usage is TRBJ2-3; 11 nucleotides line up with TRBD2. The CDR3 loop spans 15 amino acids. Germline-derived CDR1 and CDR2 are SGHTA and FQGTGA. After removal of 5 bases from V and 4 bases from J, the junction contained 5 bases not matched to a gene. The CDR3, as DNA: TGTGCCAGCAGCCTTAGCGGGGGGGCCGCAGATACGCAGTATTTT. This sequence encodes CASSLSGGAADTQYF. Full variable domain (outside the CDR3, taken from reference TRBV7-3 and TRBJ2-3): GAGVSQTPSNKVTEKGKYVELRCDPISGHTALYWYRQSLGQGPEFLIYFQGTGAADDSGLPNDRFFAVRPEGSVSTLKIQRTERGDSAVYLCASSLSGGAADTQYFGPGTRLTVL.

This clonotype was recorded a few times. The chain links TRBV27 to TRBJ2-3; 7 positions match TRBD1. The CDR3 loop spans 16 amino acids. With V trimmed by 4 bases and J by 1 base, 8 bases remained unmatched. In germline, CDR1 is MNHEY, CDR2 SMNVEV (reference sequence). The CDR3 spells CASSSGQAPRTDTQYF. In DNA, the CDR3 is TGTGCCAGCAGTTCCGGACAGGCACCGCGCACAGATACGCAGTATTTT.

This clonotype was observed a handful of times. In nucleotides, the CDR3 is TGTGCCAGCAGCCCCAGAACCAGGGGACTAGCGGGGGAAGAGACCCAGTACTTC. Translated, it gives CASSPRTRGLAGEETQYF. The rearrangement links TRBV11-2 to TRBJ2-5; 14 nucleotides line up with TRBD2. In germline, CDR1 is SGHAT, CDR2 FQNNGV. CDR3 length: 18 residues. Germline trimming cut 5 bases from V and 3 bases from J; bases unmatched to any gene: 11.

The genes are TRBV28 and TRBJ2-3; D might be TRBD2 (5 bases). From germline, CDR1 is MDHEN and CDR2 SYDVKM. The CDR3 runs to 13 residues. Trimming shortened V by 1 base and J by 5 bases, and 7 bases separated the two germline ends. Here the CDR3 reads CASSLSGIDTQYF. In DNA, the CDR3 is TGTGCCAGCAGTTTATCCGGGATAGATACGCAGTATTTT.

The genes are TRBV15 and TRBJ2-7, with a tentative D call TRBD2 (6 bases). In germline, CDR1 is LNHNV, CDR2 YYDKDF (reference sequence). This CDR3 is built from 14 residues. V shed 5 bases and J shed 2 bases, with 13 bases lying between them. The CDR3 region has the DNA TGTGCCACCAGCCGTGGAGGGTCCGCCTACGAGCAGTACGTC. Protein product: CATSRGGSAYEQYV.

Many counts were recorded for this clonotype. V gene TRBV15 combines with J gene TRBJ2-5, with D unresolved. Per the germline V gene, CDR1 is LNHNV and CDR2 is YYDKDF (reference sequence). This CDR3 region has 15 residues. V lost 0 bases, J lost 2 bases, and 10 bases lay in between. CDR3 DNA: TGTGCCACCAGCAGAGATCACTGGGGTCAAGAGACCCAGTACTTC. It encodes CATSRDHWGQETQYF.

V usage is TRBV7-8 and J usage is TRBJ2-1; 7 bases agree with TRBD1. The CDR3 runs to 18 residues. CDR1 is SGHVS, CDR2 FQNEAQ, per germline. Trimming removed 0 bases from V and 5 bases from J; junction bases left unmatched: 13. This chain's CDR3 is CASSLARGRVRVDNEQFF. The CDR3 coding sequence is TGTGCCAGCAGCTTAGCGAGGGGGCGGGTCCGAGTCGACAATGAGCAGTTCTTC.

The sample holds a few counts of this clonotype. V is TRBV29-1 and J is TRBJ1-1; 11 positions agree with TRBD1. The CDR3 sequence is 13 residues long. V gave up 7 bases and J gave up 10 bases; unmatched junction bases: 11. Germline CDR1 is SQVTM and CDR2 is ANQGSEA. The CDR3 sequence: CSAPGQGARSAFF. Written as DNA, the CDR3 is TGCAGCGCGCCCGGACAGGGGGCGCGATCAGCTTTCTTT.

The chain joins TRBV10-3 to TRBJ2-2; the D gene could be TRBD1 or TRBD2 (5 bases each). V was trimmed by 3 bases and J by 1 base, leaving 12 bases between them. CDR1 and CDR2 (germline): ENHRY, SYGVKD. This CDR3 spans 16 amino acids. For the CDR3, the DNA is TGTGCCATCAGTGATCTTGGGACCGAGAACACCGGGGAGCTGTTTTTT. Protein product: CAISDLGTENTGELFF.

This clonotype turned up a few times. The V call is TRBV7-8, the J call TRBJ1-5; D gene ambiguous. Germline V gene lookup returns CDR1 SGHVS and CDR2 FQNEAQ. V lost 6 bases to trimming and J lost 2 bases, with 11 bases between them. The CDR3 sequence is 14 residues long. The CDR3 DNA is TGTGCCAGCAGTCCTTCTGAGGGCAATCAGCCCCAGCATTTT. Its protein is CASSPSEGNQPQHF.

The V call is TRBV30, the J call TRBJ1-2, with 9 bases matching TRBD1. Germline assignment: CDR1 GTSNPN and CDR2 SVGIG (reference sequence). V lost 2 bases, J lost 7 bases, and 2 bases stayed unmatched. The CDR3 consists of 12 residues. CDR3 region: CAWSRDRAGYTF. CDR3 nucleotide sequence: TGTGCCTGGAGTAGGGACAGGGCTGGCTACACCTTC.

V is TRBV11-2 and J is TRBJ2-5; D is perhaps TRBD2 (5 bases). The CDR3 extends over 12 amino acids. V was trimmed by 1 base and J by 9 bases, leaving 9 bases between them. Per germline, CDR1 SGHAT and CDR2 FQNNGV. The CDR3: CASSLALASQYF. As DNA, the CDR3 is TGTGCCAGCAGCTTAGCTCTAGCCTCCCAGTACTTC.

The chain combines TRBV20-1 with TRBJ2-5; a possible D gene is TRBD2 (5 bases). The CDR3 spans 12 residues. Between the trimmed V and J ends, which lost 2 bases and 5 bases, there was a span of 9 bases. From germline, CDR1 is DFQATT and CDR2 SNEGSKA (reference sequence). This CDR3 reads CSARLAGETQYF. The CDR3 coding sequence is TGCAGTGCTAGACTAGCCGGTGAGACCCAGTACTTC.

The V gene is TRBV5-1, the J gene TRBJ2-6; D is perhaps TRBD2 (5 bases). There are 15 residues in the CDR3. V shed 5 bases and J shed 0 bases, with 9 bases lying between them. Germline CDR1 is SGHRS and CDR2 is YFSETQ. CDR3 DNA sequence: TGCGCCAGCAGACTAGTGCTCTCTGGGGCCAACGTCCTGACTTTC. This encodes CASRLVLSGANVLTF.

This clonotype was detected a few times. The rearrangement links TRBV25-1 to TRBJ2-5; D is uncertain. With 2 bases removed from V and 8 bases from J, the gap between germline ends came to 18 bases. CDR1 is MGHDK and CDR2 is SYGVNS in the germline V gene. The CDR3 consists of 15 residues. The CDR3 here is CASSERNGLKGTQYF. CDR3 DNA sequence: TGTGCCAGCAGTGAACGGAACGGGTTGAAGGGAACCCAGTACTTC.

The chain links TRBV7-2 to TRBJ2-2, with D possibly called TRBD1 or TRBD2 (5 bases each). The germline V gene has CDR1 SGHTA and CDR2 FQGNSA. Trimming stripped 5 bases from V and 7 bases from J, with 17 bases between. This CDR3 is 15 amino acids long. CDR3: CASSHQRGSGGELFF. DNA of the CDR3: TGTGCCAGCAGCCACCAGAGGGGTAGTGGCGGGGAGCTGTTTTTT.

The chain joins TRBV9 to TRBJ2-7, with 7 bases that match TRBD2. The germline V gene has CDR1 SGDLS and CDR2 YYNGEE. Trimming at V came to 4 bases and at J to 5 bases, leaving 15 bases not matched to a gene. This CDR3 is built from 16 residues. The CDR3 is CASSRGGLAVGNEQYF. The DNA of the CDR3 is TGTGCCAGCAGCCGTGGCGGGCTAGCGGTTGGCAACGAGCAGTACTTC.